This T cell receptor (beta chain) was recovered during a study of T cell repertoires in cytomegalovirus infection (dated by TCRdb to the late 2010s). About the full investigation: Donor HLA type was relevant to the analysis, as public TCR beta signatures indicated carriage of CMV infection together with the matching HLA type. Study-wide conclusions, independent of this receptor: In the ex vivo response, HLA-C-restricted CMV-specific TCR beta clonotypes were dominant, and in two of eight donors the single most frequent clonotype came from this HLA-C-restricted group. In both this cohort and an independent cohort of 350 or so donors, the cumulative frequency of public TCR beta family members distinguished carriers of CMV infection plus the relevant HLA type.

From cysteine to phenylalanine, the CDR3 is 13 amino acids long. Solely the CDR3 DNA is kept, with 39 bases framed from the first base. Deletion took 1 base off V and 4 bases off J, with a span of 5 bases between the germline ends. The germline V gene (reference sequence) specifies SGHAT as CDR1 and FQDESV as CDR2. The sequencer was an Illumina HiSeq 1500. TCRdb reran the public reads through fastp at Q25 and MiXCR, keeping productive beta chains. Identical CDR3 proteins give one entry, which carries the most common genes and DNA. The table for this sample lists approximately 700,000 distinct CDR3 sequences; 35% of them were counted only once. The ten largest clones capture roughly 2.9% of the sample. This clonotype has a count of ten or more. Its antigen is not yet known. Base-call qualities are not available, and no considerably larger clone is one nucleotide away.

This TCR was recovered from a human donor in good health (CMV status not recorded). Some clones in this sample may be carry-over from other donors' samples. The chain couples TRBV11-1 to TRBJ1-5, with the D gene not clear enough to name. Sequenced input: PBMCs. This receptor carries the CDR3 CASSLDGNQPQHF. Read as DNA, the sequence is TGTGCCAGCAGCTTAGATGGGAATCAGCCCCAGCATTTT.